Listed below are T cell receptor beta chains from one sample, sequenced in a study of shared clonotypes between healthy human individuals. The table came from immunoSEQ multiplex PCR; TCRdb's copy has only in-frame clones and leaves some out. Among about 2 million clones listed, over 85% were seen once. Sequences were obtained from naive CD8+ T cells sorted from blood. Receptors originate from a man aged 18 to 30 in good health. CDR3s include the opening cysteine and the closing phenylalanine or tryptophan. D genes are given only for firm matches. Clone size is not always given. Where it is, it says once, few, many or a class for expanded clones.

V gene,D gene,J gene,clone size,CDR3 DNA,CDR3 protein
TRBV9,TRBD1,TRBJ2-7,-,TGTGCCAGCAGCGTAGAGGGGGGACAGGGGTTTGACGAGCAGTACTTC,CASSVEGGQGFDEQYF
TRBV7-9,TRBD2,TRBJ2-7,once,TGTGCCAGCAGACCTCTAGCGGGAGGGAACGAGCAGTACTTC,CASRPLAGGNEQYF
TRBV7-9,-,TRBJ1-2,-,TGTGCCAGCAGCGCGGGTCTCTATGGCTACACCTTC,CASSAGLYGYTF
TRBV27,-,TRBJ1-6,-,TGTGCCAGCAGGATTGACATGTATAATTCACCCCTCCACTTT,CASRIDMYNSPLHF
TRBV6-5,TRBD1,TRBJ2-7,once,TGTGCCGGCGCCGGGGACAGGACCTACGAGCAGTACTTC,CAGAGDRTYEQYF
TRBV27,-,TRBJ2-1,-,TGTGCCAGCAGTTCCTCGGCCATGGGAAATGAGCAGTTCTTC,CASSSSAMGNEQFF
TRBV5-1,-,TRBJ2-7,-,TGCGCCAGCAGCCCCGACGACAACTACGAGCAGTACTTC,CASSPDDNYEQYF
TRBV13,-,TRBJ2-1,-,TGTGCCAGCAGCCCGGGACCAAGGGGCAATGAGCAGTTCTTC,CASSPGPRGNEQFF
TRBV7-9,-,TRBJ2-5,-,TGTGCCAGCAGCCCGGAACTGGAAGAGACCCAGTACTTC,CASSPELEETQYF
TRBV23-1,TRBD1,TRBJ1-5,-,TGCGCCAGCAGTCGAGGACAGGTCCATCAGCCCCAGCATTTT,CASSRGQVHQPQHF
TRBV19,TRBD1,TRBJ1-2,-,TGTGCCAGTAGTATACAGGGGGACCTGAACTATGGCTACACCTTC,CASSIQGDLNYGYTF
TRBV7-9,-,TRBJ2-1,-,TGTGCCAGCAGCTTAGCGCCGGCGGGAAAGTGGTACAATGAGCAGTTCTTC,CASSLAPAGKWYNEQFF
TRBV6-5,-,TRBJ1-5,-,TGTGCCAGCAGGTACTCGGAGGGTGCTCAGCCCCAGCATTTT,CASRYSEGAQPQHF
TRBV5-6,TRBD2,TRBJ2-7,-,TGTGCCAGCAGCTCAGCTAGCGGGTTCTACGAGCAGTACTTC,CASSSASGFYEQYF
TRBV4-1,TRBD1,TRBJ1-1,-,TGCGCCAGCAGCCAACCGACAGGGGGCTTTGGGGCTGAAGCTTTCTTT,CASSQPTGGFGAEAFF
TRBV6-6,-,TRBJ1-2,-,TGTGCCAGCTCGGCCCCAAGCGACTATGGCTACACCTTC,CASSAPSDYGYTF
TRBV5-6,-,TRBJ1-2,-,TGTGCCAGCAGCTTCGGAGATGGCTACACCTTC,CASSFGDGYTF
TRBV27,-,TRBJ1-6,-,TGTGCCAGCCGGGGGGATTCACCCCTCCACTTT,CASRGDSPLHF
TRBV7-2,-,TRBJ2-5,-,TGTGCCAGCAGCGACAGCCCTCCCTCCCAGTACTTC,CASSDSPPSQYF
TRBV7-6,-,TRBJ2-5,-,TGTGCCAGCAGCTCCTTCCAAGAGACCCAGTACTTC,CASSSFQETQYF
TRBV9,-,TRBJ2-7,-,TGTGCCAGCAGCGTATGGGGGGACTCCTACGAGCAGTACTTC,CASSVWGDSYEQYF
TRBV7-3,-,TRBJ2-5,-,TGTGCCAGCAGCTCCGGATTGGGCAAAGAAGAGACCCAGTACTTC,CASSSGLGKEETQYF
TRBV4-1,-,TRBJ2-7,once,TGCGCCAGCAGCCCACTGAACCCCCCGGCCGAGCAGTACTTC,CASSPLNPPAEQYF
TRBV28,-,TRBJ2-7,-,TGTGCCAGCAGTACTATCGACTGGGTATTCTCCTACGAGCAGTACTTC,CASSTIDWVFSYEQYF
TRBV29-1,TRBD2,TRBJ2-2,-,TGCAGCGTTGGGGACTATCACACCGGGGAGCTGTTTTTT,CSVGDYHTGELFF
TRBV2,-,TRBJ2-7,-,TGTGCCAGCAGTAGAAGACTTAGGGGGGAAGGGGTTAGCTCCTACGAGCAGTACTTC,CASSRRLRGEGVSSYEQYF
TRBV6-5,TRBD1,TRBJ2-1,-,TGTGCCAGTCAGGGGGCGCAGGATGAGCAGTTCTTC,CASQGAQDEQFF
TRBV9,-,TRBJ1-6,once,TGTGCCAGCAGCCCTAAGATTCGTTCACCCCTCCACTTT,CASSPKIRSPLHF
TRBV7-3,TRBD1,TRBJ2-7,-,TGTGCCAGCAGCTTACTGAGGGGGCCACTCTACGAGCAGTACTTC,CASSLLRGPLYEQYF
TRBV7-3,-,TRBJ1-1,-,TGTGCCAGCAGCGAAGGACCGAACACTGAAGCTTTCTTT,CASSEGPNTEAFF
TRBV7-9,-,TRBJ2-7,few,TGTGCCAGCAGCGGCACGGTCTCCTACGAGCAGTACTTC,CASSGTVSYEQYF
TRBV11-2,-,TRBJ2-3,-,TGTGCCAGCAGCCCCCGGGACATTGACACAGATACGCAGTATTTT,CASSPRDIDTDTQYF
TRBV7-2,TRBD2,TRBJ2-1,-,TGTGCCAGCAGCTTAGCGGGACTAGCGGCTTACAATGAGCAGTTCTTC,CASSLAGLAAYNEQFF
TRBV27,TRBD2,TRBJ2-7,-,TGTGCCAGCAGTTCGCTGAGCGGGAGTTACGAGCAGTACTTC,CASSSLSGSYEQYF
TRBV15,-,TRBJ1-4,-,TGTGCCACCACCCAGAGGGGCACAGGGAATGAAAAACTGTTTTTT,CATTQRGTGNEKLFF
TRBV7-9,-,TRBJ1-3,-,TGTGCCAGTTCGGACTCTTCCTCTGGAAACACCATATATTTT,CASSDSSSGNTIYF
TRBV25-1,-,TRBJ2-2,-,TGTGCCAGCAGTGAAGACAGAACAAACACCGGGGAGCTGTTTTTT,CASSEDRTNTGELFF
TRBV13,TRBD2,TRBJ2-7,-,TGTGCCAGCAGCTCTCCTAGCGGGGGACTATACGAGCAGTACTTC,CASSSPSGGLYEQYF
TRBV12-5,-,TRBJ1-1,-,TGTGCTAGTGGTCCTTCATCGACAGGTTCCCCTGAAGCTTTCTTT,CASGPSSTGSPEAFF